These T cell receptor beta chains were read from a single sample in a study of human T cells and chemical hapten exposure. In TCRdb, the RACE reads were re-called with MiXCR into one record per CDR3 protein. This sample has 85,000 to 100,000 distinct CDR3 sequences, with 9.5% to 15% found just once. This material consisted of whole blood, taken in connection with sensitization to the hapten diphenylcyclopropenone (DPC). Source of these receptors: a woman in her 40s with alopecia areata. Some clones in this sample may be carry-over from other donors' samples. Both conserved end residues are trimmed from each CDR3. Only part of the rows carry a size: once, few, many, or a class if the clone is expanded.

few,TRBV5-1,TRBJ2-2,ASSLSGRVENGELF
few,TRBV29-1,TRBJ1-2,SVEPQGNYGYT
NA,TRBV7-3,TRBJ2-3,ASSLTGPDTQY
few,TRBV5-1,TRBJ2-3,ASSYGLGSGRGDTQY
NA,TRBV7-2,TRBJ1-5,ASSRTGGPQPQH
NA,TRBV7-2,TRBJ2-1,ASSLAGQVEQF
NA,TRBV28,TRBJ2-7,ASSLVEPYEQY
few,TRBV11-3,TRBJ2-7,AIGLALGGRSYEQY
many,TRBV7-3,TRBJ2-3,ASSLTGRRDTQY
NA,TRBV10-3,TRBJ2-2,AISQTNTGELF
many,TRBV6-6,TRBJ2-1,ASSAGPTDYNEQF
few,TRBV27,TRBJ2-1,ASSRGGWQF
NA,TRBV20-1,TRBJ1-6,SARDGGGVDSPLH
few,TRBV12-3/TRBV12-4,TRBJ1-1,ASSLEDRAEGTEAF
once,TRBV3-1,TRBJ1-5,ASSRRAEMNQPQH
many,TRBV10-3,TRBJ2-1,AISESSAGGPNEQF
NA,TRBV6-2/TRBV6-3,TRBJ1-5,ASSYPYQPQH
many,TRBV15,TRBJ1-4,ATSRDNSNNEKLF
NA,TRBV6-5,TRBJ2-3,ASSPTVVTDTQY
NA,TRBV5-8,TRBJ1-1,ASSFLPGQPNTEAF
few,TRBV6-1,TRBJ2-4,ASSETGKNIQY
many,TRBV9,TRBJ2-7,ASSVGSGSSYEQY
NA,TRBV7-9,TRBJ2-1,ASSSPPGLAGGAYNEQF
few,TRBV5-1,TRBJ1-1,ASSWTGTGNTEAF
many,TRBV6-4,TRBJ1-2,ASSEGQGDGYT
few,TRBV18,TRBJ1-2,ASSPTGTAYGYT
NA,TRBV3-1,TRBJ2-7,ASSQFAGGPHEQY
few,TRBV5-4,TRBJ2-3,ASSLPTGIEDTQY
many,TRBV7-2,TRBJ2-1,ASSAGQGVYNEQF